The 16 T cell receptor beta chains listed next were all sequenced from one sample in a study of vaccination and CD4 T cells after COVID-19 (dated by TCRdb to 2022 to 2024). The library was built by means of PCR. Instrument used: Illumina iSeq 100. DNA from cultured CD4+ T cells was subjected to TCR sequencing with the Oncomine TCR Beta short-read assay at the Johns Hopkins FTIC core. TCRdb reprocessing: public reads trimmed at Q25 with fastp, clones called with MiXCR, in-frame beta chains kept. CDR3 protein duplicates are merged, each entry listing the most common genes and DNA. The sample data list some 15,000 distinct CDR3 sequences, and 35% to 40% of these were observed just once. Roughly 12% of the sample goes to the ten largest clones. Their recognized antigens are unknown. Reading the label with the study, this specimen's treatment or condition is: approximately 11-day PBMC culture with coronavirus spike peptide pools or control peptides (ViraFEST assay).

The sample consisted of CD4+ T cells from blood, cultured in vitro. Source of these receptors: a human donor who had recovered from COVID-19.

As DNA, the CDR3 is TGTGCCAGCAGCTTGTTGGGGATAGGGGCTGAAAGCTCCTATAATTCACCCCTCCACTTT. As protein: CASSLLGIGAESSYNSPLHF. This sequence joins TRBV7-9 and TRBJ1-6; tentative D call: TRBD1 (5 bases). The CDR3 spans 20 residues. Per the germline V gene, CDR1 is SEHNR and CDR2 is FQNEAQ (reference sequence). V was trimmed by 3 bases and J by 0 bases, leaving 21 bases between them.

V and J are TRBV7-8 and TRBJ2-7; 7 positions agree with TRBD1. V lost 5 bases to trimming and J lost 3 bases; unmatched junction nucleotides: 4. Germline V gives CDR1 SGHVS, CDR2 FQNEAQ. The CDR3 runs 13 residues. For the CDR3, the DNA is TGTGCCAGCAGCACCGGGACAGACTACGAGCAGTACTTC. Residues: CASSTGTDYEQYF.

The sample holds one count of this clonotype. The V and J genes are TRBV5-1 and TRBJ1-1; 7 nucleotides align to TRBD1. J was trimmed by 8 bases and V by 0 bases; bases with no gene match: 7. The CDR3 extends over 14 amino acids. Germline V gene sequence: CDR1 SGHRS, CDR2 YFSETQ. DNA for the CDR3: TGCGCCAGCAGCTTGGTAGGCCAGGGGGAAGAAGCTTTCTTT. This translates into CASSLVGQGEEAFF.

V gene TRBV7-9 combines with J gene TRBJ1-5, with D hard to call. The CDR3 extends over 19 amino acids. Trimming removed 3 bases at V and 4 bases at J, with 25 bases between. From germline, CDR1 is SEHNR and CDR2 FQNEAQ (reference sequence). The CDR3 region is CASSLDFTGPGNPNQPQHF. As DNA, the CDR3 is TGTGCCAGCAGCTTGGATTTTACGGGCCCAGGTAACCCTAATCAGCCCCAGCATTTT.

The rearrangement joins TRBV27 to TRBJ2-2, with 11 positions matching TRBD2. Germline CDR1 and CDR2: MNHEY and SMNVEV (reference sequence). The CDR3 runs to 16 residues. V shed 4 bases, J shed 9 bases, and the junction held 10 bases outside the gene matches. The CDR3 protein is CASSSPGLAERRELFF. The DNA of the CDR3 is TGTGCCAGCAGTTCACCGGGACTAGCGGAAAGGAGGGAGCTGTTTTTT.

The CDR3 protein is CAWSAGSLGNQPQHF. For the CDR3, the DNA is TGTGCCTGGAGTGCCGGGTCCTTAGGGAATCAGCCCCAGCATTTT. The chain has TRBV30 and TRBJ1-5; D remains unclear. Trimming pared 1 base from V and 4 bases from J, leaving 14 bases between. CDR3 length: 15 residues. The germline V gene has CDR1 GTSNPN and CDR2 SVGIG (reference sequence). Filled out from reference TRBV30 and TRBJ1-5, the complete variable domain reads SQTIHQWPATLVQPVGSPLSLECTVEGTSNPNLYWYRQAAGRGLQLLFYSVGIGQISSEVPQNLSASRPQDRQFILSSKKLLLSDSGFYLCAWSAGSLGNQPQHFGDGTRLSIL.

This chain uses TRBV29-1 with TRBJ2-2; 7 nucleotides line up with TRBD1. V trimming: 5 bases; J trimming: 5 bases; junction bases outside the gene matches: 2. This CDR3 has 12 residues. Per the germline V gene, CDR1 is SQVTM and CDR2 is ANQGSEA. CDR3 sequence (DNA): TGCAGCGTTCGACAGGGAACCGGGGAGCTGTTTTTT. Translated, it gives CSVRQGTGELFF.

V usage is TRBV6-1 and J usage is TRBJ2-5; D perhaps matches TRBD1 (6 bases). Germline V lookup: CDR1 MNHNS, CDR2 SASEGT. The V gene lost 7 bases and the J gene lost 4 bases, with 13 bases spanning the gap. The CDR3 extends over 13 amino acids. The CDR3 protein is CASKRGGRETQYF. Written as DNA, the CDR3 is TGTGCCAGCAAGCGAGGGGGTCGAGAGACCCAGTACTTC.

The chain uses TRBV11-1 and TRBJ2-3; 8 bases map to TRBD1. Trimming took 4 bases from V and 5 from J; bases not matched to a gene: 8. This CDR3 contains 15 residues. CDR1 SGHAT and CDR2 FQDESV come from the germline V gene (reference sequence). CDR3 loop: CASSSSQGAVDTQYF. In nucleotides, the CDR3 is TGTGCCAGCAGCTCCTCTCAGGGGGCGGTAGATACGCAGTATTTT.

This chain joins TRBV24-1 and TRBJ2-7, with 7 bases that match TRBD2. With V trimmed by 7 bases and J by 3 bases, 17 bases remained unmatched. The CDR3 contains 17 residues. The V gene's germline CDR1 is KGHDR and CDR2 SFDVKD. CDR3 in amino acids: CATSGPARSGKHYEQYF. The CDR3 DNA reads as TGTGCCACCAGCGGCCCAGCTAGGAGCGGGAAGCACTACGAGCAGTACTTC.

The chain has TRBV7-3 and TRBJ2-7; D not certain. The CDR3 is 14 amino acids. Germline-derived CDR1 and CDR2 are SGHTA and FQGTGA. Trimming took off 5 bases at V and 0 bases at J, with 11 bases between the two ends. CDR3 sequence reads: CASSLGPSSYEQYF. As DNA, the CDR3 is TGTGCCAGCAGCCTAGGACCCAGCTCCTACGAGCAGTACTTC.

This clonotype has only one observation. The chain couples TRBV5-4 to TRBJ1-6; 9 bases line up with TRBD1. Germline V gene data show CDR1 as SGHNT and CDR2 as YYREEE (reference sequence). V was clipped by 4 bases and J by 13 bases; unmatched bases: 9. The CDR3 is 14 residues long. The CDR3 DNA is TGTGCCAGCAGCCAACAGGGGGCTATGGGGCCCCTCCACTTT. The encoded protein is CASSQQGAMGPLHF.

The table lists this clonotype with a few counts. This chain connects TRBV6-1 to TRBJ2-7; TRBD2 matches at 7 bases. This CDR3 spans 13 amino acids. Germline CDR1 and CDR2: MNHNS and SASEGT. V dropped 6 bases and J dropped 4; count of bases not matched to a gene: 6. The CDR3, as DNA: TGTGCCAGCAGCGACGGACTAGTATACGAGCAGTACTTC. This encodes CASSDGLVYEQYF.

This clonotype turned up a few times. The chain uses TRBV30 and TRBJ1-5; 10 bases line up with TRBD1. The CDR3 length is 14 residues. Germline lookup yields CDR1 GTSNPN and CDR2 SVGIG (reference sequence). J lost 7 bases, V lost 3 bases, and 6 bases had no gene match. CDR3 sequence reads: CAWRGTGVGQPQHF. In nucleotides, the CDR3 is TGTGCCTGGAGGGGGACAGGGGTCGGGCAGCCCCAGCATTTT.

The chain uses TRBV11-3 and TRBJ2-5; a weak D match, TRBD2 (6 bases). V dropped 4 bases and J dropped 4 bases, with 13 bases sitting between them. The V gene's germline CDR1 is SGHNT and CDR2 YENEEA. CDR3 size: 14 residues. CDR3 protein: CASSSREDGETQYF. As DNA, the CDR3 is TGTGCCAGCAGCTCGAGGGAGGATGGAGAGACCCAGTACTTC.

The chain carries TRBV20-1 and TRBJ2-1; D is possibly TRBD2 (6 bases). The V end was cut by 6 bases, the J end by 0 bases, with 15 bases between. The CDR3 loop spans 15 amino acids. The V gene's germline CDR1 is DFQATT and CDR2 SNEGSKA (reference sequence). The CDR3 here is CSAPGLQSSYNEQFF. The CDR3 DNA follows: TGCAGTGCCCCGGGACTCCAAAGCTCCTACAATGAGCAGTTCTTC.